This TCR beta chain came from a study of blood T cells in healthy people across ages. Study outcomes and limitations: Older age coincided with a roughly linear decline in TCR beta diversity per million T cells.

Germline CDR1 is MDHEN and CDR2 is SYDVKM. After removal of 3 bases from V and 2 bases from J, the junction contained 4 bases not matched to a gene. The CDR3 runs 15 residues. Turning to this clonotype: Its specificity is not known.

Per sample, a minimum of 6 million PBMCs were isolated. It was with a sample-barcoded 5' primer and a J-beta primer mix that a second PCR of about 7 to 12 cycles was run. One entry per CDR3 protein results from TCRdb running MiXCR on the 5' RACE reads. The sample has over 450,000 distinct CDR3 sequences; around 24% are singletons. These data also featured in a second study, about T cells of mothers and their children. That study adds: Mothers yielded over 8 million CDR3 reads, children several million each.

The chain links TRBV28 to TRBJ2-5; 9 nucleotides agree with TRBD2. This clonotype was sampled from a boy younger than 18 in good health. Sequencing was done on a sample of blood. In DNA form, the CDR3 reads TGTGCCAGCAGTTTGACTAGCGGAATTCAAGAGACCCAGTACTTC. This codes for CASSLTSGIQETQYF.